The source of this TCR beta chain is a study of vaccination and CD4 T cells after COVID-19. Study in general: Median draw time for post-COVID samples was 85 to 110 days post-diagnosis (range 35 to 161). Stimulation used overlapping spike peptides from SARS-CoV-2, HCoV-NL63, HCoV-OC43 and HCoV-229E.

Only a few counts were recorded for this clonotype. Its antigen remains unknown. Study-level results: Spike mono-reactivity was found in 304 of the 307 vaccine-specific clones identified in convalescent patients.

An Oncomine TCR Beta short-read assay was used to sequence the DNA from cultured CD4+ T cells. Using its own MiXCR run on the PCR reads, TCRdb lists one record per CDR3 protein. The profile shows about 4,800 distinct CDR3 sequences, 76% of them singletons. This CDR3 has 10 residues. Between the trimmed V and J ends, which lost 8 bases and 6 bases, there was a span of 5 bases. Germline V lookup: CDR1 SNHLY, CDR2 FYNNEI. Regarding treatment: approximately nine-day PBMC culture with coronavirus spike peptide pools or control peptides (ViraFEST assay). Positive PCR tests were logged from March through December 2020, ahead of US Alpha, Beta and Delta variants.

V and J are TRBV2 and TRBJ2-1, with D perhaps being TRBD1 or TRBD2 (5 bases each). This clonotype originated in a human donor who had recovered from COVID-19. Sequencing was performed on CD4+ T cells from blood, cultured in vitro. This CDR3 reads CASGGNEQFF. The DNA for the CDR3 is TGTGCCAGCGGGGGCAATGAGCAGTTCTTC.